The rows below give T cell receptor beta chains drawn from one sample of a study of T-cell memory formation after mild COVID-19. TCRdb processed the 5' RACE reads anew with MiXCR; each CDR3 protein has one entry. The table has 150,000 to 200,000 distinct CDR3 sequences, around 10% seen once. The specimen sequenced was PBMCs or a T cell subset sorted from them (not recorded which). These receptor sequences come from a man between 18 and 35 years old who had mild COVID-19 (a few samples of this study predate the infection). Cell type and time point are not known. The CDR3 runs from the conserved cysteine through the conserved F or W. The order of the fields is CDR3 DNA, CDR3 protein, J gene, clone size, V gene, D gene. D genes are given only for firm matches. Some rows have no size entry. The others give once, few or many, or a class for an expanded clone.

TGTGCCAGCAGCCACCGGACAGATCTTACAACTAATGAAAAACTGTTTTTT	CASSHRTDLTTNEKLFF	TRBJ1-4	.	TRBV14	.
TGTGCCAGCAGCTCGACAGGGGCTTTTCAGCCCCAGCATTTT	CASSSTGAFQPQHF	TRBJ1-5	few	TRBV7-9	TRBD1
TGCGCCAGCAGCGACCGGGAACAAGAGACCCAGTACTTC	CASSDREQETQYF	TRBJ2-5	few	TRBV5-1	.
TGTGCCAGCAGCGTAGCCGGGACTAGCGGTGCGATGTACGAGCAGTACTTC	CASSVAGTSGAMYEQYF	TRBJ2-7	.	TRBV9	TRBD2
TGTGCCAGCAGCACCCTTACGGGACAGGCCCGAAACATTCAGTACTTC	CASSTLTGQARNIQYF	TRBJ2-4	.	TRBV3-1	TRBD1
TGTGCCAGCAGCTTAAGTGGGGGAGCAGGGAGGAATTCACCCCTCCACTTT	CASSLSGGAGRNSPLHF	TRBJ1-6	few	TRBV7-3	.
TGTGCCAGCAGTGGGACCTCCCGCTCCTATAATTCACCCCTCCACTTT	CASSGTSRSYNSPLHF	TRBJ1-6	.	TRBV28	.
TGTGCCAGCAGCCGACAAACGGGCTTCCAAGAGACCCAGTACTTC	CASSRQTGFQETQYF	TRBJ2-5	.	TRBV14	.
TGTGCCAGCAGCCTCGACCTGGGGGAGCAGTACTTC	CASSLDLGEQYF	TRBJ2-7	many	TRBV12-3/TRBV12-4	.
TGCAGTGCTAGAGAGGGTTCGGTCGAGACTGAAGCTTTCTTT	CSAREGSVETEAFF	TRBJ1-1	.	TRBV20-1	.
TGTGCCACCAGCAGAGGTATCGGCACAGATACGCAGTATTTT	CATSRGIGTDTQYF	TRBJ2-3	.	TRBV15	.
TGTGCCAGCAGCTTAGAAGGGTACAGCTCCTACGAGCAGTACTTC	CASSLEGYSSYEQYF	TRBJ2-7	.	TRBV7-9	.
TGTGCCAGCAGCCCCCCTGGGGCCAAACAATCCTACTTC	CASSPPGAKQSYF	TRBJ2-1	.	TRBV7-2	.
TGTGCCAGCAGCCAAGGGACACATTATCAGCCCCAGCATTTT	CASSQGTHYQPQHF	TRBJ1-5	.	TRBV3-1	.
TGCAGTGCTAGAGGCCCTGGACAGGGCTTCGATGGCTACACCTTC	CSARGPGQGFDGYTF	TRBJ1-2	.	TRBV20-1	TRBD1
TGCGCCAGCAGCCAAGATATGTTCACTAGCAGAGAGACCCAGTACTTC	CASSQDMFTSRETQYF	TRBJ2-5	few	TRBV4-3	.
TGTGCCACCAGTGAGTGGGACAGTCGGCAGTTCTTC	CATSEWDSRQFF	TRBJ2-1	many	TRBV24-1	TRBD1
TGTGCCAGCAGTTTATGGGAGAGCTCCTACAATGAGCAGTTCTTC	CASSLWESSYNEQFF	TRBJ2-1	few	TRBV12-3/TRBV12-4	.
TGCAGCGTAGGAGACTACAATGAGCAGTTCTTC	CSVGDYNEQFF	TRBJ2-1	few	TRBV29-1	.
TGTGCCAGCAGCTTAGTTTCGGACAGGGGGCTAAAAGTCCTTAATGAGCAGTTCTTC	CASSLVSDRGLKVLNEQFF	TRBJ2-1	few	TRBV7-8	TRBD1
TGTGCCAGCAGGCCCCAGCAAACCGGGGAGCTGTTTTTT	CASRPQQTGELFF	TRBJ2-2	few	TRBV12-3/TRBV12-4	.
TGTGCTAGTGGGGGACCGGGACTAGCGGGGGGGCTAGCCAAAAACATTCAGTACTTC	CASGGPGLAGGLAKNIQYF	TRBJ2-4	few	TRBV12-5	TRBD2
TGTGCCAGCAGCCCCAGAGGGGACGGCCCCAATCAGCCCCAGCATTTT	CASSPRGDGPNQPQHF	TRBJ1-5	.	TRBV9	.
TGTGCCAGCAGCGCCGACAGGGGGTATGGCTACACCTTC	CASSADRGYGYTF	TRBJ1-2	.	TRBV7-3	TRBD1
TGCGCCAGCAGCCGAGCCTCGAGGGGCACATCCGGGGCCAACGTCCTGACTTTC	CASSRASRGTSGANVLTF	TRBJ2-6	few	TRBV4-3	.
TGCGCCAGCAGCTTGGGTCTACTTCGGGGTGAGAGCCCCTACAATGAGCAGTTCTTC	CASSLGLLRGESPYNEQFF	TRBJ2-1	.	TRBV5-1	.
TGTGCCAGCAGCCAAAACCCGGGTACGGAGACCCAGTACTTC	CASSQNPGTETQYF	TRBJ2-5	many	TRBV7-3	.
TGTGCCAGCTCCGTCAGGGGCGGGGAGACCCAGTACTTC	CASSVRGGETQYF	TRBJ2-5	.	TRBV12-3/TRBV12-4	.
TGCGCCAGCAGCTTTGGAGGGGATAATGAAGCTTTCTTT	CASSFGGDNEAFF	TRBJ1-1	.	TRBV5-1	.
TGCGCCAGCAGCCATGGCAAGGTACGGGAGACCCAGTACTTC	CASSHGKVRETQYF	TRBJ2-5	few	TRBV5-1	.
TGTGCCATCAGTGAGAGGGAAGAGACCCAGTACTTC	CAISEREETQYF	TRBJ2-5	many	TRBV10-3	.
TGTGCCAGCTCACCAGAAGCGGGGGGTACCCCCGGGAAGTTCTTC	CASSPEAGGTPGKFF	TRBJ2-1	.	TRBV18	TRBD2
TGTGCCATCAGAGCTGGAGCAGGGGACGACTATGGCTACACCTTC	CAIRAGAGDDYGYTF	TRBJ1-2	.	TRBV10-3	.
TGTGCCACCCGGGAGGGCTACGAGCAGTACTTC	CATREGYEQYF	TRBJ2-7	few	TRBV15	TRBD2
TGTGCTAGTGGTCCAAGGGGCGAAGTCTATGGCTACACCTTC	CASGPRGEVYGYTF	TRBJ1-2	few	TRBV12-5	.
TGTGCCAGCAGTTACAGACAGGGCGATGGCTACACCTTC	CASSYRQGDGYTF	TRBJ1-2	few	TRBV6-6	TRBD1
TGTGCCAGCGGGAAGGACAGGGCAGGCCAAGAGACCCAGTACTTC	CASGKDRAGQETQYF	TRBJ2-5	few	TRBV25-1	TRBD1